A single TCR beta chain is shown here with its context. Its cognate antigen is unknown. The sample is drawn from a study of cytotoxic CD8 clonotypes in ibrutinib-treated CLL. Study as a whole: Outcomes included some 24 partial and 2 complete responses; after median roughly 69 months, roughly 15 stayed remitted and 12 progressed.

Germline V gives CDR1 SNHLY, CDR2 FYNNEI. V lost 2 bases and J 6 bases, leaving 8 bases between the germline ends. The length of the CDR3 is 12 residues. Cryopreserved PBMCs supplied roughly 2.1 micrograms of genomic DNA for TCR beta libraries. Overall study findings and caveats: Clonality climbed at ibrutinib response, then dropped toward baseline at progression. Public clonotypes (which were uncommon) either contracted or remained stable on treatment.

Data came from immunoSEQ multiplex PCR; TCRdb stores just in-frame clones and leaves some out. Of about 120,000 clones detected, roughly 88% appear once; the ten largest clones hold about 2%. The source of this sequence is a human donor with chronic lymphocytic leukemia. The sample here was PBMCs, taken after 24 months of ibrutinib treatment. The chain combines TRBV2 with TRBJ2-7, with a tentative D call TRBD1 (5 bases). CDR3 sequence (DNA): TGTGCCAGCAGTGAACAGGGCACCGAGCAGTACTTC. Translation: CASSEQGTEQYF.